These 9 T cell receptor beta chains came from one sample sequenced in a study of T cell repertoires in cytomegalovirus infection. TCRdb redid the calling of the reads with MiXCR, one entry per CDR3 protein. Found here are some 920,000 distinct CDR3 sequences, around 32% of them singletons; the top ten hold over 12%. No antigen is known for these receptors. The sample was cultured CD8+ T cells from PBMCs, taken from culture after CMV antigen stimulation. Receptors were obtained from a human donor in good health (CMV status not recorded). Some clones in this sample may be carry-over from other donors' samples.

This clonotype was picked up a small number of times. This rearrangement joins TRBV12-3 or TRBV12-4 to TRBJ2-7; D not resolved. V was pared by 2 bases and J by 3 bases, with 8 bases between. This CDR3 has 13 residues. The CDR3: CASSLNAYYEQYF. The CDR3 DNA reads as TGTGCCAGCAGTTTAAACGCTTACTACGAGCAGTACTTC.

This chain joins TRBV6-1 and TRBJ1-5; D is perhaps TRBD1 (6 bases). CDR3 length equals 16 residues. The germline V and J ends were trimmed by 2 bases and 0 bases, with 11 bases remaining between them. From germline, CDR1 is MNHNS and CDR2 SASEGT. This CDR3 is CASSEFWTDSNQPQHF. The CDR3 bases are TGTGCCAGCAGTGAATTTTGGACAGATAGCAATCAGCCCCAGCATTTT.

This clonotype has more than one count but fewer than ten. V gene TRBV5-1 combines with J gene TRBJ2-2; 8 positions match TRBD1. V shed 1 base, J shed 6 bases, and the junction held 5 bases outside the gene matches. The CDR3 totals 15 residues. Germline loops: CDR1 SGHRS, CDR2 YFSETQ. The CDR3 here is CASSLRQGAAGELFF. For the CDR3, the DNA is TGCGCCAGCAGCTTGAGGCAGGGGGCCGCCGGGGAGCTGTTTTTT.

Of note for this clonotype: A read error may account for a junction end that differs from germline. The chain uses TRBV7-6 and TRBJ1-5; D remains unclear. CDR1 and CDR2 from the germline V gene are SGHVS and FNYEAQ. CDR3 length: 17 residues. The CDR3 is CVSTLSRGPDSNQPQHF. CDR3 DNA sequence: TGTGTCAGCACCCTTTCCCGGGGTCCTGATAGCAATCAGCCCCAGCATTTT.

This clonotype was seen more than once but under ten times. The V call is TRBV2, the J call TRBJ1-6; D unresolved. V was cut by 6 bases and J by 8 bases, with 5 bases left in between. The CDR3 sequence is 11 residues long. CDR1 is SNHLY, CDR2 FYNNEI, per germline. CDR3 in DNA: TGTGCCAGCAGGAGGGATTCACCCCTCCACTTT. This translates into CASRRDSPLHF.

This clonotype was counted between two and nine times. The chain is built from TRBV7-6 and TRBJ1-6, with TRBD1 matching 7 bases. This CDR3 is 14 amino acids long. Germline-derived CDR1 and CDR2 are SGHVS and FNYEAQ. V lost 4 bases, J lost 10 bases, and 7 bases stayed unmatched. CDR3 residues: CASSSSGTVSPLHF. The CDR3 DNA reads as TGTGCCAGCAGCTCCTCCGGGACAGTGTCACCCCTCCACTTT.

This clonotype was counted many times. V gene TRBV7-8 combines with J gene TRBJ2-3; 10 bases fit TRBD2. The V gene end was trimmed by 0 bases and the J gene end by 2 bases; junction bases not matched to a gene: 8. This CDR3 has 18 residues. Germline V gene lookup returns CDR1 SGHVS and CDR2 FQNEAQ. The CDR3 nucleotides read TGTGCCAGCAGCTTAGCGAAACTAGCGGGGTTTGTCACAGATACGCAGTATTTT. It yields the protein CASSLAKLAGFVTDTQYF.

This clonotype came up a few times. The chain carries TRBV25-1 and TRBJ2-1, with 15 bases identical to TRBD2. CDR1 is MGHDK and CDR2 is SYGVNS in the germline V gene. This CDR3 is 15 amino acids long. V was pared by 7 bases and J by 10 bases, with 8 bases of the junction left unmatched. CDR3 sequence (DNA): TGTGCCAGCAAGGGACTAGCGGGGGGAAGGTACGAGCAGTTCTTC. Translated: CASKGLAGGRYEQFF.

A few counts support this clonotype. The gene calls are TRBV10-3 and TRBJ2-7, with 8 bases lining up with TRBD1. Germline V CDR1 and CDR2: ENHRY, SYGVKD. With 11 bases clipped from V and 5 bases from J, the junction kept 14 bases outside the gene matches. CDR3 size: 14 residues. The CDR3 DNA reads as TGTGCCCCCATGGCTGGACAGGGTAAGGACGAGCAGTACTTC. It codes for CAPMAGQGKDEQYF.